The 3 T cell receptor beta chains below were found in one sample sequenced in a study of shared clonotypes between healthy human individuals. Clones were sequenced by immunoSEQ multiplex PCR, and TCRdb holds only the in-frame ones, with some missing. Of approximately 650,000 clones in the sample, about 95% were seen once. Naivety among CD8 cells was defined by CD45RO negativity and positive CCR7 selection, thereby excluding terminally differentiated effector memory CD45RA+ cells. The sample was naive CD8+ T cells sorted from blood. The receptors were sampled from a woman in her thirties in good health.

The CDR3 is CASNWQSGELFF. The CDR3 DNA reads as TGCGCCAGCAACTGGCAGTCCGGGGAGCTGTTTTTT. The rearrangement links TRBV5-1 to TRBJ2-2; no definite D call. This CDR3 is built from 12 residues. V was cut by 6 bases and J by 6 bases, with 9 bases left in between. From germline, CDR1 is SGHRS and CDR2 YFSETQ.

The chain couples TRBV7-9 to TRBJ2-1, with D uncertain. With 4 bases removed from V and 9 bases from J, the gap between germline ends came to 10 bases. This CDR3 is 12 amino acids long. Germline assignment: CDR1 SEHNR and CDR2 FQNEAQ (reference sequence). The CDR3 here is CASSWGETEQFF. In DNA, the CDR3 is TGTGCCAGCAGCTGGGGTGAGACTGAGCAGTTCTTC.

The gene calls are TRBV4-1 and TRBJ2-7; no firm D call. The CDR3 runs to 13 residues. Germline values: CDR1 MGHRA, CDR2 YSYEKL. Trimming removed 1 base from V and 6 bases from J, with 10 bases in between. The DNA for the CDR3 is TGCGCCAGCAGCCAAGTGGTTGCGCGCGAGCAGTACTTC. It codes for CASSQVVAREQYF.